These T cell receptor beta chains were read from a single sample in a study of cytomegalovirus exposure and HLA in healthy donors. Data came from immunoSEQ multiplex PCR; TCRdb stores just in-frame clones and leaves some out. The table lists about 21,000 clones, 95% to 97% of them singletons, with about a tenth in the top ten. The sample consisted of PBMCs. The receptors derive from a man between 25 and 39 years old in good health and CMV-seropositive. CDR3s include the opening cysteine and the closing phenylalanine or tryptophan. A D gene is named only where the DNA matches it firmly. Rows give clone size only sometimes, using once, few, many, or a class for an expanded clone.

TRBD1,TRBV25-1,TRBJ1-1,.,CASSTLPGGTEAFF,TGTGCCAGCAGTACCCTACCAGGGGGCACTGAAGCTTTCTTT
TRBD2,TRBV10-3,TRBJ2-5,.,CAISDKGRASGAETQYF,TGTGCCATCAGTGACAAGGGGAGGGCCAGTGGGGCAGAGACCCAGTACTTC
.,TRBV9,TRBJ1-2,.,CASSDGPLQGNYGYTF,TGTGCCAGCAGCGACGGCCCGCTACAGGGAAACTATGGCTACACCTTC
TRBD1,TRBV28,TRBJ1-2,.,CASRDRGPNPGGGYTF,TGTGCCAGCAGGGACAGGGGGCCCAACCCCGGGGGTGGCTACACCTTC
TRBD2,TRBV5-1,TRBJ2-1,once,CASSLPVAGPFVQFF,TGCGCCAGCAGCTTGCCGGTAGCGGGACCCTTTGTGCAGTTCTTC
.,TRBV27,TRBJ2-1,once,CASSPWEAGHYNEQFF,TGTGCCAGCAGCCCCTGGGAAGCGGGCCACTACAATGAGCAGTTCTTC
TRBD1,TRBV6-5,TRBJ1-1,.,CASSPGGGNTEAFF,TGTGCCAGCAGCCCAGGGGGAGGGAACACTGAAGCTTTCTTT
.,TRBV7-3,TRBJ2-3,.,CASSLRKRSTDTQYF,TGTGCCAGCAGCTTACGTAAGCGGTCCACAGATACGCAGTATTTT
TRBD1,TRBV27,TRBJ1-2,.,CASSPRQGAGYTF,TGTGCCAGCAGTCCACGACAGGGGGCAGGCTACACCTTC
.,TRBV6-5,TRBJ2-7,.,CASSYSTFSYEQYF,TGTGCCAGCAGTTACTCGACATTCTCCTACGAGCAGTACTTC
.,TRBV14,TRBJ2-5,.,CASSQRRGFVETQYF,TGTGCCAGCAGCCAACGTCGGGGGTTTGTGGAGACCCAGTACTTC
TRBD1,TRBV29-1,TRBJ2-7,.,CSVVLHGTGRTSYEQYF,TGCAGCGTTGTTTTACATGGGACAGGCCGTACCTCCTACGAGCAGTACTTC
TRBD2,TRBV7-2,TRBJ2-1,.,CASSYSGTKNEQFF,TGTGCCAGCAGCTATAGCGGGACGAAGAATGAGCAGTTCTTC
.,TRBV28,TRBJ2-5,.,CAADGEGETQYF,TGTGCCGCGGATGGAGAAGGAGAGACCCAGTACTTC
.,TRBV27,TRBJ2-7,.,CASTRGGSYEQYF,TGTGCCAGCACCCGAGGGGGCTCCTACGAGCAGTACTTC
TRBD1,TRBV11-2,TRBJ2-2,.,CASSLQGARTGELFF,TGTGCCAGCAGCTTACAGGGGGCGCGCACCGGGGAGCTGTTTTTT
.,TRBV19,TRBJ2-1,.,CASREDQWGRSFF,TGTGCCAGTAGGGAAGACCAGTGGGGGAGGTCGTTCTTC
TRBD2,TRBV27,TRBJ2-2,.,CASSFWVAGVNRELFF,TGTGCCAGCAGTTTTTGGGTAGCGGGAGTGAACCGGGAGCTGTTTTTT
.,TRBV6-6,TRBJ2-7,.,CASRPRASGPYEQYF,TGTGCCAGCAGACCAAGGGCAAGCGGCCCCTACGAGCAGTACTTC
TRBD1,TRBV5-4,TRBJ1-2,.,CASSSGRLDRDYGYTF,TGTGCCAGCAGCTCAGGTCGCCTGGACAGGGACTATGGCTACACCTTC
TRBD2,TRBV7-8,TRBJ2-7,once,CASSLRGGVDNRKWSYEQYF,TGTGCCAGCAGCTTACGGGGAGGGGTCGATAACCGGAAGTGGAGCTACGAGCAGTACTTC
.,TRBV28,TRBJ1-3,.,CASTSGGISGNTIYF,TGTGCCAGCACCTCGGGGGGAATCTCTGGAAACACCATATATTTT
.,TRBV19,TRBJ1-2,.,CASSIDLSDGYTF,TGTGCCAGTAGTATAGATCTGTCTGATGGCTACACCTTC
TRBD2,TRBV29-1,TRBJ2-5,.,CSVRDGRETQYF,TGCAGCGTTCGGGACGGGAGGGAGACCCAGTACTTC
TRBD1,TRBV5-1,TRBJ2-1,.,CASSSRTGVNEQFF,TGCGCCAGCAGCTCCAGGACAGGGGTAAATGAGCAGTTCTTC
.,TRBV6-6,TRBJ2-7,.,CASSSYYEQYF,TGTGCCAGCAGCTCCTACTACGAGCAGTACTTC